The rows below give T cell receptor beta chains drawn from one sample of a study of T-cell reconstitution after alpha-beta-depleted transplantation in children. TCRdb passed the PCR reads through MiXCR, listing each CDR3 protein once. The data hold more than 550,000 distinct CDR3 sequences, with roughly a tenth observed a single time. The material was PBMCs from the stem cell graft donor, obtained from the stem cell graft. Source of these receptors: a human donor who donated a stem cell graft to a child with acute myeloid leukemia. Both conserved end residues are part of each CDR3. D genes are given only for firm matches. Size values are once, few and many counts, or a class for expanded clones, and some rows have none.

V,size,J,D,DNA,CDR3
TRBV28,few,TRBJ1-5,.,TGTGCCAGCAGTCCCTCAGTGGGTCAGCCCCAGCATTTT,CASSPSVGQPQHF
TRBV27,few,TRBJ1-5,.,TGTGCCAGCTCAAGGAACCCGGATAGCAATCAGCCCCAGCATTTT,CASSRNPDSNQPQHF
TRBV6-1,few,TRBJ1-4,.,TGTGCCAGCAGTGTGAGGGGGTTCGAGAAACTGTTTTTT,CASSVRGFEKLFF
TRBV30,.,TRBJ2-1,.,TGTGCCTGGAGTGTAATACAGTTTTACAATGAGCAGTTCTTC,CAWSVIQFYNEQFF
TRBV5-4,many,TRBJ2-5,.,TGTGCCAGCAGCTTGGAAGGGACGGGAGAGACCCAGTACTTC,CASSLEGTGETQYF
TRBV6-6,.,TRBJ2-3,.,TGTGCCGGAAAGGGAGCTAGCACAGATACGCAGTATTTT,CAGKGASTDTQYF
TRBV5-1,many,TRBJ2-2,.,TGCGCCAGCAGCTTGAGACTTCCCAACACCGGGGAGCTGTTTTTT,CASSLRLPNTGELFF
TRBV6-1,.,TRBJ2-1,TRBD2,TGTGCCGGCCGCAGCGGGAGCTCCTACAATGAGCAGTTCTTC,CAGRSGSSYNEQFF
TRBV9,many,TRBJ2-1,.,TGTGCCAGCAGCGTACTCTCCATCCCGTTGAATGAGCAGTTCTTC,CASSVLSIPLNEQFF
TRBV10-3,few,TRBJ1-1,.,TGTGCCATCAGTGAGTCGCGGGGCCTAATTAAGATCGGCACTGAAGCTTTCTTT,CAISESRGLIKIGTEAFF
TRBV12-3/TRBV12-4,many,TRBJ2-2,.,TGTGCCAGCAGCTTAGTAGCAGGGACCGGGGAGCTGTTTTTT,CASSLVAGTGELFF
TRBV12-3/TRBV12-4,many,TRBJ2-2,TRBD2,TGTGCCACCTCCGGGACTAGCGGGACCGGGGAGCTGTTTTTT,CATSGTSGTGELFF
TRBV28,many,TRBJ2-1,TRBD2,TGTGCCAGCAGTTTTGGACTAGCGGGATTTGAGCAGTTCTTC,CASSFGLAGFEQFF
TRBV24-1,many,TRBJ2-1,.,TGTGCCACCGGATTATACAATGAGCAGTTCTTC,CATGLYNEQFF
TRBV29-1,many,TRBJ1-2,.,TGCAGCGTTGCTAACTATGGCTACACCTTC,CSVANYGYTF
TRBV11-1,.,TRBJ2-7,TRBD1,TGTGCCAGCAGCCTCCGACAGGGGCTCGACGTCGGTTCCTACGAGCAGTACTTC,CASSLRQGLDVGSYEQYF
TRBV27,few,TRBJ2-7,.,TGTGCCAGCAAACAACTAGCCGCCTACGAGCAGTACTTC,CASKQLAAYEQYF
TRBV10-2,many,TRBJ2-1,TRBD1,TGCGCCAGCAGTTCGGGACAGGGGGGTAGAAATGAGCAGTTCTTC,CASSSGQGGRNEQFF
TRBV7-2,.,TRBJ2-5,.,TGTGCCAGCCACAGAGGGGGGGGGGAGACCCAGTACTTC,CASHRGGGETQYF
TRBV19,.,TRBJ1-5,.,TGTGCCAGTAGTATGGCGACAGGTAATCAGCCCCAGCATTTT,CASSMATGNQPQHF
TRBV12-3/TRBV12-4,many,TRBJ1-3,TRBD1,TGTGCCAGCAGCCCCCGGACAGGGAAGGTATCTGGAAACACCATATATTTT,CASSPRTGKVSGNTIYF
TRBV7-9,.,TRBJ2-7,TRBD1,TGTGCCAGCAGCCAACGAATTGGACAGGGAAAAGAGCAGTACTTC,CASSQRIGQGKEQYF
TRBV20-1,many,TRBJ2-5,.,TGCAGTGCTAGAGACCCGGGCCACCCAGAGACCCAGTACTTC,CSARDPGHPETQYF
TRBV7-8,few,TRBJ2-1,.,TGTGCCAGCAGCTTAGGATCGGGTTTGGGGAATGAGCAGTTCTTC,CASSLGSGLGNEQFF
TRBV21-1,.,TRBJ2-3,.,TGTGCCAGCAGCAAAGAGGCTAGCGGGGAATATTCAGATACGCAGTATTTT,CASSKEASGEYSDTQYF
TRBV20-1,.,TRBJ2-5,.,TGCAGTGCTAGTTGGGGTGGGCGGACACAAGAGACCCAGTACTTC,CSASWGGRTQETQYF
TRBV20-1,many,TRBJ2-5,TRBD1,TGCAGTGCTAGTCCGGACAGGCGAGGAACCCAGTACTTC,CSASPDRRGTQYF
TRBV12-3/TRBV12-4,few,TRBJ2-4,.,TGTGCCAGCAGTTTGACAGCAGGGTCCGGGAACATTCAGTACTTC,CASSLTAGSGNIQYF
TRBV7-6,few,TRBJ2-3,TRBD2,TGTGCCAGCAGCCCTACTGGCGGGACTAGCGGCACAGATACGCAGTATTTT,CASSPTGGTSGTDTQYF
TRBV5-6,.,TRBJ2-4,.,TGTGCCAGCAGCCACAGCCACACGGTTCAGGCCAAAAACATTCAGTACTTC,CASSHSHTVQAKNIQYF
TRBV7-3,few,TRBJ2-2,TRBD2,TGTGCCAGCAGCTCCTTGACTAGCGGGAGTTCCACCGGGGAGCTGTTTTTT,CASSSLTSGSSTGELFF
TRBV28,few,TRBJ2-7,.,TGTGCCAGCAGTCGTCCGGGACGGGCCTACGAGCAGTACTTC,CASSRPGRAYEQYF
TRBV5-1,.,TRBJ1-2,.,TGCGCCAGCGGCGTGGGCACGAACTATGGCTACACCTTC,CASGVGTNYGYTF
TRBV11-2,.,TRBJ2-7,.,TGTGCCAGCGAAGAAGGCGGGGAGCAGTACTTC,CASEEGGEQYF
TRBV4-3,many,TRBJ2-1,.,TGCGCCAGCAGCCAGGGGGGAGTAGCGGTTTACAATGAGCAGTTCTTC,CASSQGGVAVYNEQFF
TRBV3-1,many,TRBJ1-1,.,TGTGCCAGCAGCCGAGCCAGGGGGAACACTGAAGCTTTCTTT,CASSRARGNTEAFF
TRBV7-2,few,TRBJ2-3,.,TGTGCCAGCAGCTTAGTGCGCGCAGATACGCAGTATTTT,CASSLVRADTQYF
TRBV29-1,few,TRBJ2-7,.,TGCAGCGTTTTGTCTGACAGGCATTACGAGCAGTACTTC,CSVLSDRHYEQYF
TRBV21-1,.,TRBJ2-1,.,TGTGCCAGCAGCCCACTCTTGGTAGCGTACGCCTACAATGAGCAGTTCTTC,CASSPLLVAYAYNEQFF
TRBV15,.,TRBJ1-3,TRBD1,TGTGCCACCAGCAGAGCTGTGACAGGGGGCGGAAACACCATATATTTT,CATSRAVTGGGNTIYF
TRBV5-1,.,TRBJ2-1,TRBD2,TGCGCCAGCAGCCCCCAGGCGGGAGGGAACAATGAGCAGTTCTTC,CASSPQAGGNNEQFF
TRBV29-1,many,TRBJ2-7,.,TGCAGCGTTGAAGGGAGGGAAGGGGGTGGTTTCGAGCAGTACTTC,CSVEGREGGGFEQYF
TRBV9,.,TRBJ2-5,.,TGTGCCAGCAGCAAACAAGAACAAGAGACCCAGTACTTC,CASSKQEQETQYF
TRBV30,few,TRBJ1-1,.,TGTGCCTGGACACGACGTTTGCTAGTCAGAGCTTTCTTT,CAWTRRLLVRAFF
TRBV7-3,many,TRBJ2-1,.,TGTGCCAGCAGCTTTTTGGGCGGCTCCTACAATGAGCAGTTCTTC,CASSFLGGSYNEQFF
TRBV10-3,many,TRBJ2-7,TRBD2,TGTGCCATCAGACCGGGACTAGCGGGAACCGGCTCCTACGAGCAGTACTTC,CAIRPGLAGTGSYEQYF
TRBV20-1,many,TRBJ2-1,TRBD2,TGCAGTGCTAGAGATTTAGCGGGAGCCTACAATGAGCAGTTCTTC,CSARDLAGAYNEQFF
TRBV12-3/TRBV12-4,.,TRBJ2-7,TRBD1,TGTGCCAGCAATGGGGGGGACAGGGGTCACGAGCAGTACTTC,CASNGGDRGHEQYF
TRBV12-3/TRBV12-4,few,TRBJ1-6,.,TGTGCCAGCAGTTTCAGGGCAGATTCACCCCTCCACTTT,CASSFRADSPLHF
TRBV28,few,TRBJ2-1,.,TGTGCCAGCCGAGGGGACTCTGACAATGAGCAGTTCTTC,CASRGDSDNEQFF
TRBV28,.,TRBJ2-1,TRBD1,TGTGCCAGCAGTTTATTCGGGACAGGGGGCAATGAGCAGTTCTTC,CASSLFGTGGNEQFF
TRBV27,.,TRBJ2-5,TRBD1,TGTGCCAGCAGCCCATGGACCTGGGGACAGGGGGCTGGAGAGACCCAGTACTTC,CASSPWTWGQGAGETQYF